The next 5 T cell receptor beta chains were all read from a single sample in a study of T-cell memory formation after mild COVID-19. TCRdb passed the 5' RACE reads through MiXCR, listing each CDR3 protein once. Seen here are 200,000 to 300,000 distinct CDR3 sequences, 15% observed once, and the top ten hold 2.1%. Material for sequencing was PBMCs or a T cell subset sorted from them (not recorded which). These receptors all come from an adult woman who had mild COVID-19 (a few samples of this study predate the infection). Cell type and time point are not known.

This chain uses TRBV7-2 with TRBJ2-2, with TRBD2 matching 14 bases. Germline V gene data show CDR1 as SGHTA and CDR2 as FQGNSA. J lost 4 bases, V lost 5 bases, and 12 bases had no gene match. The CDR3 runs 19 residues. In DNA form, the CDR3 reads TGTGCCAGCAGCCGACCTGGGACTAGCGGGAGAGTGAGCACCGGGGAGCTGTTTTTT. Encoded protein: CASSRPGTSGRVSTGELFF.

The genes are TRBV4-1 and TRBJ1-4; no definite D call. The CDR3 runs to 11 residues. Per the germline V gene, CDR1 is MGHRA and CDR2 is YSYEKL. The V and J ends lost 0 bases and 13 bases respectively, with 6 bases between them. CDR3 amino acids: CASSQESVLFF. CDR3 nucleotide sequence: TGCGCCAGCAGCCAAGAAAGCGTACTGTTTTTT.

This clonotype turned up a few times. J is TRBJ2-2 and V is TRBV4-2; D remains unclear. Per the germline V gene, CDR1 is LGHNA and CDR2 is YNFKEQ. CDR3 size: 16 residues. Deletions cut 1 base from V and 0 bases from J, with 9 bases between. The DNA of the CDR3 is TGTGCCAGCAGCCAAGGGTTACGGACGAACACCGGGGAGCTGTTTTTT. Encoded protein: CASSQGLRTNTGELFF.

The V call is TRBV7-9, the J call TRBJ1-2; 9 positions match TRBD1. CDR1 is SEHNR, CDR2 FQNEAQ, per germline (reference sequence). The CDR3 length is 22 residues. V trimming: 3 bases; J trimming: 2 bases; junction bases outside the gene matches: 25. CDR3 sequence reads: CASSFEGPTWTGASPFNYGYTF. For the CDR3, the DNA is TGTGCCAGCAGCTTTGAGGGTCCGACTTGGACAGGGGCTAGTCCATTCAACTATGGCTACACCTTC.

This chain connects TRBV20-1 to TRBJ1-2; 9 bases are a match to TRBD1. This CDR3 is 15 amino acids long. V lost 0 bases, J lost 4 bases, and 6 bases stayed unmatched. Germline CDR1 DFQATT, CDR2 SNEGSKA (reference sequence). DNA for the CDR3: TGCAGTGCTAGAGATGCCGGGACAGGGCTCTATGGCTACACCTTC. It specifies CSARDAGTGLYGYTF.